These 6 T cell receptor beta chains originate from one sample sequenced in a study of blood T cell repertoires in COVID-19. Only in-frame clones appear in the TCRdb table, and some are missing; sequencing was by immunoSEQ multiplex PCR. This sample has around 120,000 clones, with approximately 82% found just once. Sample: peripheral blood. The source is a man of 80 years or more with active or convalescent COVID-19.

A few counts support this clone. The V call is TRBV27, the J call TRBJ2-3; a possible D gene is TRBD2 (5 bases). Germline CDR1 MNHEY, CDR2 SMNVEV (reference sequence). V was clipped by 2 bases and J by 3 bases, with 12 bases between them. This CDR3 has 15 residues. The CDR3 coding sequence is TGTGCCAGCAGTTTAACGAGACTAATAACAGATACGCAGTATTTT. Its translation: CASSLTRLITDTQYF.

There are a few counts of this clone. V and J are TRBV27 and TRBJ2-7, with 9 bases lining up with TRBD1. The germline CDR1 and CDR2 sequences are MNHEY and SMNVEV (reference sequence). The length of the CDR3 is 17 residues. V shed 3 bases and J 4 bases; nucleotides not matched to a gene: 13. CDR3 sequence reads: CASSLGDVGTGRYEQYF. CDR3 coding DNA: TGTGCCAGCAGTTTGGGGGACGTAGGGACAGGGCGTTACGAGCAGTACTTC.

This clone was picked up a small number of times. The chain couples TRBV7-6 to TRBJ2-2, with 10 bases fitting TRBD1. Germline CDR1 reads SGHVS; CDR2 reads FNYEAQ. The J segment lost 6 bases and the V segment lost 4 bases, leaving 5 bases of the junction unmatched. The CDR3 spans 15 residues. The CDR3: CASSSGQGMAGELFF. The CDR3 DNA reads as TGTGCCAGCAGCTCGGGACAGGGGATGGCCGGGGAGCTGTTTTTT.

The table lists this clone with a few counts. This chain connects TRBV15 to TRBJ1-5, with D hard to call. With 8 bases removed from V and 4 bases from J, the gap between germline ends came to 12 bases. The germline gives CDR1 LNHNV, CDR2 YYDKDF (reference sequence). CDR3 length equals 13 residues. CDR3 loop: CATQAVLNQPQHF. The DNA of the CDR3 is TGTGCCACCCAGGCTGTTTTAAATCAGCCCCAGCATTTT.

The genes are TRBV18 and TRBJ2-1, with 9 bases fitting TRBD1. V was clipped by 3 bases and J by 4 bases; unmatched bases: 7. The germline V gene encodes CDR1 KGHSH and CDR2 LQKENI. The CDR3 consists of 16 residues. This CDR3 is CASSPLLTGGYNEQFF. For the CDR3, the DNA is TGTGCCAGCTCACCTCTGCTGACAGGGGGGTACAATGAGCAGTTCTTC.

The chain couples TRBV2 to TRBJ1-1; 8 positions match TRBD1. J gave up 4 bases and V 10 bases, and 14 bases lay outside the gene matches. Germline V gives CDR1 SNHLY, CDR2 FYNNEI. The CDR3 totals 15 residues. CDR3 coding DNA: TGTGCCACCAGGGTGCAGGGGGCGCCGAGCACTGAAGCTTTCTTT. Translating gives CATRVQGAPSTEAFF.